Included here is one T cell receptor beta chain sequence, with context. Antigen unknown. The sample originates from a study of cytomegalovirus exposure and HLA in healthy donors. Study-level findings and limits: Across donors, most TCRs were seen rarely, yet some public ones were widespread. The study labeled under 200 TCR beta chains cytomegalovirus-associated. According to a subsequent analysis, TCR clusters from the first cohort were inclined to appear together in the 100 to 150 validation repertoires.

This CDR3 is built from 18 residues. Germline lookup yields CDR1 MGHRA and CDR2 YSYEKL. V dropped 3 bases and J dropped 0 bases, with 20 bases sitting between them. Profiled with immunoSEQ multiplex PCR; TCRdb holds only in-frame clones, not every one. Among about 160,000 clones, 70% to 90% were seen once, and the ten largest hold approximately 2.1%. This TCR was recovered from a woman aged 18-29 years in good health and CMV-seronegative. The rearrangement links TRBV4-1 to TRBJ1-2; a possible D gene is TRBD1 (5 bases). Input material: PBMCs. CDR3 DNA sequence: TGCGCCAGCAGCCAGATTAAAAGATCGGCAGGGTCTAACTATGGCTACACCTTC. This sequence encodes CASSQIKRSAGSNYGYTF.